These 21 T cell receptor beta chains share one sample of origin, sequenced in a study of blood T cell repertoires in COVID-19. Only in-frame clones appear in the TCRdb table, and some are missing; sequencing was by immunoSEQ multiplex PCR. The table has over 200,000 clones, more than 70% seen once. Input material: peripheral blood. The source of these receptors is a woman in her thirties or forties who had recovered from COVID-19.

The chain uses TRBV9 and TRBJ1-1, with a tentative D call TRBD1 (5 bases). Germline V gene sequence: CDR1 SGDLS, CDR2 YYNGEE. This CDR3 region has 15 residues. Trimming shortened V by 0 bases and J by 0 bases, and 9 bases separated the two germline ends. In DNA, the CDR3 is TGTGCCAGCAGCGTAGGACAGAACTTGAACACTGAAGCTTTCTTT. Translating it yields CASSVGQNLNTEAFF.

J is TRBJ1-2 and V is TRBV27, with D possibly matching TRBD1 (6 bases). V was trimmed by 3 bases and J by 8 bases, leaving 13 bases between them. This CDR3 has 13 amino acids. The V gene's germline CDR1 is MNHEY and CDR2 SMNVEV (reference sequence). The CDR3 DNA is TGTGCCAGCAGTTTCCAACAGGGTAGAGGCTACACCTTC. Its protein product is CASSFQQGRGYTF.

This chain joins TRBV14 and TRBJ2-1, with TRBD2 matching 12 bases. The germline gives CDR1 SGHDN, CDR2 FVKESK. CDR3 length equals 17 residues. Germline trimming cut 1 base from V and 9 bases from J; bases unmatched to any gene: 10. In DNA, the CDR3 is TGTGCCAGCAGCCAAGGACTAGCGGGAGAAGTCGGGGGTGAGCAGTTCTTC. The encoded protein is CASSQGLAGEVGGEQFF. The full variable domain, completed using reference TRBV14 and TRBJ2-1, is EAGVTQFPSHSVIEKGQTVTLRCDPISGHDNLYWYRRVMGKEIKFLLHFVKESKQDESGMPNNRFLAERTGGTYSTLKVQPAELEDSGVYFCASSQGLAGEVGGEQFFGPGTRLTVL.

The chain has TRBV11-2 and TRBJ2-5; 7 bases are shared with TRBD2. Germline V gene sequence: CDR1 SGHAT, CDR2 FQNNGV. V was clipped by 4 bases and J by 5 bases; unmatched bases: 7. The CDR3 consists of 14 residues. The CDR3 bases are TGTGCCAGCAGCTCCCCCAGCGGGACTGAGACCCAGTACTTC. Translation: CASSSPSGTETQYF.

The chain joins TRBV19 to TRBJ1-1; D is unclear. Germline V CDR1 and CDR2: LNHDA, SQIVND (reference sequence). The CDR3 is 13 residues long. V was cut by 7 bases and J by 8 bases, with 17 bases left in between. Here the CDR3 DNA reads TGTGCCAGTAATGGTCCCCGGGTGATGGAAGCTTTCTTT. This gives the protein CASNGPRVMEAFF.

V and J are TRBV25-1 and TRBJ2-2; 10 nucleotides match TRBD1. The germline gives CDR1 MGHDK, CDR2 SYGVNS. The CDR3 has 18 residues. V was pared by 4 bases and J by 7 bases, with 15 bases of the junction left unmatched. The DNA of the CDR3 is TGTGCCAGCAGTGTTCCAGGACGACAGGGGGCCCCCCTCGGGGAGCTGTTTTTT. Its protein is CASSVPGRQGAPLGELFF.

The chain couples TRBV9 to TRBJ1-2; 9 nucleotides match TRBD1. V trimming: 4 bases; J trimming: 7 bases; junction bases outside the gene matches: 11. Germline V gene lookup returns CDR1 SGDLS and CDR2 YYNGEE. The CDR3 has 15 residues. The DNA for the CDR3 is TGTGCCAGCAGCCCAAGAACAGGGGGCTCGGGTGGCTACACCTTC. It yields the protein CASSPRTGGSGGYTF.

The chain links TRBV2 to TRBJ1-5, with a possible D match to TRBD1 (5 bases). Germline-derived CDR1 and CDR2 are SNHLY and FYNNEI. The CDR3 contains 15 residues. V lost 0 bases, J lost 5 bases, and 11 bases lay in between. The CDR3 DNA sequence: TGTGCCAGCAGTGAAGCCCCAGGGTCCGATCAGCCCCAGCATTTT. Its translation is CASSEAPGSDQPQHF. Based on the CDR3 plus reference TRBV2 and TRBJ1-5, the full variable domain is EPEVTQTPSHQVTQMGQEVILRCVPISNHLYFYWYRQILGQKVEFLVSFYNNEISEKSEIFDDQFSVERPDGSNFTLKIRSTKLEDSAMYFCASSEAPGSDQPQHFGDGTRLSIL.

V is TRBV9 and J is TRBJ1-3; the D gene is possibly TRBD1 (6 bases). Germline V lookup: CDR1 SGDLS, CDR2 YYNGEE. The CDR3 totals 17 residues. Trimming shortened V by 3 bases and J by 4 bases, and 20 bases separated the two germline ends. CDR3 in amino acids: CASSAPQQGVWGNTIYF. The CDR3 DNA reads TGTGCCAGCAGCGCCCCCCAACAGGGAGTCTGGGGAAACACCATATATTTT.

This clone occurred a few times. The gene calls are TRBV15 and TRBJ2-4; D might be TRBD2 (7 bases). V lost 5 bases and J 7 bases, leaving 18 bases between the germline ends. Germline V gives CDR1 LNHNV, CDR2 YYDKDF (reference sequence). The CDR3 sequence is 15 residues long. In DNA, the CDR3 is TGTGCCACCAGCCCTAGGGGGGGGCTGGGGAACATTCAGTACTTC. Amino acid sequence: CATSPRGGLGNIQYF.

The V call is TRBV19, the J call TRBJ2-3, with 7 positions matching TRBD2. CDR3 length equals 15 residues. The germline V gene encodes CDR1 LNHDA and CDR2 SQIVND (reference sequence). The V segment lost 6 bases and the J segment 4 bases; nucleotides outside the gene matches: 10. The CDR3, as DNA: TGTGCCAGTAGGTCAGCGGGACCCGGGGCAGATACGCAGTATTTT. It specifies CASRSAGPGADTQYF.

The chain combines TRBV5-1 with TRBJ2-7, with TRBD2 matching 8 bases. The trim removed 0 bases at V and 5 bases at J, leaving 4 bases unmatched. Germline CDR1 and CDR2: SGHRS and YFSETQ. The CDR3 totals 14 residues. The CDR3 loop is CASSLGPGGDEQYV. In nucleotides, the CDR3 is TGCGCCAGCAGCTTGGGGCCCGGGGGGGACGAGCAGTACGTC.

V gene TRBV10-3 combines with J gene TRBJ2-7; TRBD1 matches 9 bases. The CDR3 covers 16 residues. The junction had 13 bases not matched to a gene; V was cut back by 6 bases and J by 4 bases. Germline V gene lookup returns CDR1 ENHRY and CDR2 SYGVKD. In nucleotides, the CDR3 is TGTGCCATCAGAGACACAGGGGGCGCGGCGATATACGAGCAGTACTTC. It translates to CAIRDTGGAAIYEQYF.

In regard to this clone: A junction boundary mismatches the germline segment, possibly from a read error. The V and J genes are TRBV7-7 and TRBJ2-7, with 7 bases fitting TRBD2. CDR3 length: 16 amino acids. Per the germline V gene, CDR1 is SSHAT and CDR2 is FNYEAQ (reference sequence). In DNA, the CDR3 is TGTGCTAGCAGCTTAGGCCCCCCTAGCGGTGGCGGCGAGCAGTACTTC. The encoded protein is CASSLGPPSGGGEQYF.

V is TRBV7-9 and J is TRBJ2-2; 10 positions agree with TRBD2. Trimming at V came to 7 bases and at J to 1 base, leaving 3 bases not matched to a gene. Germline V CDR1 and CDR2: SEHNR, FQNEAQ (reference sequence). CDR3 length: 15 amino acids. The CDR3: CASKLAGENTGELFF. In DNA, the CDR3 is TGTGCCAGCAAGCTAGCGGGAGAGAACACCGGGGAGCTGTTTTTT.

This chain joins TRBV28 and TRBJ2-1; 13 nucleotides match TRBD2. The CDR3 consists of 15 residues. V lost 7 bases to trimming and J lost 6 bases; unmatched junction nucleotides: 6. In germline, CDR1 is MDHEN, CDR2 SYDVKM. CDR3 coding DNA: TGTGCCAGCAACATACTAGCGGGAGGGCGCAATGAGCAGTTCTTC. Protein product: CASNILAGGRNEQFF. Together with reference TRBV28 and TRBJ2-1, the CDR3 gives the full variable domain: DVKVTQSSRYLVKRTGEKVFLECVQDMDHENMFWYRQDPGLGLRLIYFSYDVKMKEKGDIPEGYSVSREKKERFSLILESASTNQTSMYLCASNILAGGRNEQFFGPGTRLTVL.

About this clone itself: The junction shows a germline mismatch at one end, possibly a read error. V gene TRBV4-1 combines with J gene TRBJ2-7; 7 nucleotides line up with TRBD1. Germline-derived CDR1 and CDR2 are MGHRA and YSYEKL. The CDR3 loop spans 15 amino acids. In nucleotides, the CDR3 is TGCGCCAGCAGGACTAAGACAGGGATCTCCCACGAGCAGTACTTC. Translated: CASRTKTGISHEQYF.

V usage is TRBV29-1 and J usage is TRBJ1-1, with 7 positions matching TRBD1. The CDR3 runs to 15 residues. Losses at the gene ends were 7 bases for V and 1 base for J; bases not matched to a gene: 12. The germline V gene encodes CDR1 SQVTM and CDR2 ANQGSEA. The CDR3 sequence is CSAPSGDSQNTEAFF. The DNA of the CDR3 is TGCAGCGCCCCCAGTGGGGACAGCCAGAACACTGAAGCTTTCTTT.

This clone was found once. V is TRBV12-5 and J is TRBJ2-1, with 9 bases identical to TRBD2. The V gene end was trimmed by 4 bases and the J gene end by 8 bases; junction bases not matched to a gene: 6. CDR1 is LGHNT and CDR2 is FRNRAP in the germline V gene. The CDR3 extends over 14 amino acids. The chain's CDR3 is CASGSGTSRDEQFF. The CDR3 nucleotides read TGTGCTAGTGGTTCCGGGACTAGCCGCGATGAGCAGTTCTTC.

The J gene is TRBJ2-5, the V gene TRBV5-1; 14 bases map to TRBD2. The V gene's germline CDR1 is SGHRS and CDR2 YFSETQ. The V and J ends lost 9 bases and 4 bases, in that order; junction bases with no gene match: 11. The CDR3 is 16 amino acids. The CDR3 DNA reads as TGCGCCACCACCAGACTAGCGGGAGGGCCGGGAGAGACCCAGTACTTC. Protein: CATTRLAGGPGETQYF.

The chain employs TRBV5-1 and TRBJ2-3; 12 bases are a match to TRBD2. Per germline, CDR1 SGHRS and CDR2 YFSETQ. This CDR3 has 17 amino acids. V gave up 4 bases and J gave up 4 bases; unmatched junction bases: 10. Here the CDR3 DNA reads TGCGCCAGCAGCACAGGACTAGCGGGACGTAGAGCAGATACGCAGTATTTT. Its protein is CASSTGLAGRRADTQYF. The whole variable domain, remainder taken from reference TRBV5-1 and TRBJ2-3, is KAGVTQTPRYLIKTRGQQVTLSCSPISGHRSVSWYQQTPGQGLQFLFEYFSETQRNKGNFPGRFSGRQFSNSRSEMNVSTLELGDSALYLCASSTGLAGRRADTQYFGPGTRLTVL.